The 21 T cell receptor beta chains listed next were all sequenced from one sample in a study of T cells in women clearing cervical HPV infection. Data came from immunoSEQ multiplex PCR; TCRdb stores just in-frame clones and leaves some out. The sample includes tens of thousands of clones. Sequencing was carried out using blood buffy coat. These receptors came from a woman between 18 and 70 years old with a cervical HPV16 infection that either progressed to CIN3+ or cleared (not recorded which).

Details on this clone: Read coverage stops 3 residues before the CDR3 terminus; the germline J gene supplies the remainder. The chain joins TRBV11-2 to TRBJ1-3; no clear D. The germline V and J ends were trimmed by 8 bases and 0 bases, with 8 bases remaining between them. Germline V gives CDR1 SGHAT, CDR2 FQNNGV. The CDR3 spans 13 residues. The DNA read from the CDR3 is TGTGCCAGCCGGTCCTACTCTGGAAACACC. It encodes CASRSYSGNT. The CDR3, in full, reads CASRSYSGNTIYF.

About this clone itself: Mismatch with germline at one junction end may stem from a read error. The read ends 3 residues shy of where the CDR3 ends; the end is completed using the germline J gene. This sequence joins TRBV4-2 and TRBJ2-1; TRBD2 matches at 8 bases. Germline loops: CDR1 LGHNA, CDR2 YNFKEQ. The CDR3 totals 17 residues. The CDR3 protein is CASSQVSTSVGYNEQFF. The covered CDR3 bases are TGCGCCAGCAGCCAAGTTTCGACTAGCGTAGGCTACAATGAG.

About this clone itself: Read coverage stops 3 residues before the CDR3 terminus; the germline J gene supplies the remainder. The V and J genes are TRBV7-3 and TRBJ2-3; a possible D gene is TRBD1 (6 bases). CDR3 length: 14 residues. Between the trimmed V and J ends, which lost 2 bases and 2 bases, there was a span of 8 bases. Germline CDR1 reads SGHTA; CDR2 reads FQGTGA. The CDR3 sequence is CASSLQGTTDTQYF. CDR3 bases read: TGTGCCAGCAGCTTACAGGGGACCACAGATACG. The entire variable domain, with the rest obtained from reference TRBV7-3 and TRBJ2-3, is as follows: GAGVSQTPSNKVTEKGKYVELRCDPISGHTALYWYRQSLGQGPEFLIYFQGTGAADDSGLPNDRFFAVRPEGSVSTLKIQRTERGDSAVYLCASSLQGTTDTQYFGPGTRLTVL.

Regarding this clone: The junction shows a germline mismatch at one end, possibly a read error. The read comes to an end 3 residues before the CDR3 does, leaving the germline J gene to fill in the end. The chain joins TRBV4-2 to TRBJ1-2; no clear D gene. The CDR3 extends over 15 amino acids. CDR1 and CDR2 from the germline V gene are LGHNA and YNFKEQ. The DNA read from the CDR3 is TGCGCCAGCAGCCAAGATGTCGTGTCCACCAGGGGC. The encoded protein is CASSQDVVSTRG. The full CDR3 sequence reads CASSQDVVSTRGYTF.

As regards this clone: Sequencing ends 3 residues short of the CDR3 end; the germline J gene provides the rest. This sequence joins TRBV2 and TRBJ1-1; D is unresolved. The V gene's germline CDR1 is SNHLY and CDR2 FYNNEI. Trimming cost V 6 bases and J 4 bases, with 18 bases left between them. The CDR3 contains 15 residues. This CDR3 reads CASRRRLADTTEAFF. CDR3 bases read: TGTGCCAGCAGACGCCGTTTGGCCGATACCACTGAA.

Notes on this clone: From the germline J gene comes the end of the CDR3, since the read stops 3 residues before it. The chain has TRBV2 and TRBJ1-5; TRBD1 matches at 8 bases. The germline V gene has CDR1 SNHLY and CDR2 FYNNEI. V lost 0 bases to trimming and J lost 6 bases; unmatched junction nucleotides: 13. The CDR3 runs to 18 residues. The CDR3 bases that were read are TGTGCCAGCAGTGAAGCGTGGTTGGCCCCAGGGGGCCTTCAGCCC. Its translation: CASSEAWLAPGGLQP. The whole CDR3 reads CASSEAWLAPGGLQPQHF.

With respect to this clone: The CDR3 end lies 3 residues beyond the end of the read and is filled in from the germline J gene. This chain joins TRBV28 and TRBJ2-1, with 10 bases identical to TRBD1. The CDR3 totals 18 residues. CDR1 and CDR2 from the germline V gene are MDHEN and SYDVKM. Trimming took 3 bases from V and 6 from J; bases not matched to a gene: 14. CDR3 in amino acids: CASSFYEIWTGGGNEQFF. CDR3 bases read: TGTGCCAGCAGTTTTTATGAGATCTGGACAGGGGGGGGCAATGAG.

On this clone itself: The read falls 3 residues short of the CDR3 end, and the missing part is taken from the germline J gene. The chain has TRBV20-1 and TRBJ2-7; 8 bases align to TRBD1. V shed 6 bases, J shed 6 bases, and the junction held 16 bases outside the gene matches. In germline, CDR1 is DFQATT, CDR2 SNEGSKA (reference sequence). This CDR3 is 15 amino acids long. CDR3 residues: CSANPFRTGLPEQYF. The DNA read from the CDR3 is TGCAGTGCAAACCCCTTCCGGACAGGGCTCCCCGAG.

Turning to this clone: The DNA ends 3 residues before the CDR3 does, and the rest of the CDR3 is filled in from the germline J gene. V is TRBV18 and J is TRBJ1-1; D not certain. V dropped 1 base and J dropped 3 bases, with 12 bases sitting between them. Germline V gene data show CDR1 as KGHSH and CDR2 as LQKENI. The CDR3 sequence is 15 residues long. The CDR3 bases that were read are TGTGCCAGCTCACCACTAGGTGGCACAGACACTGAA. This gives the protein CASSPLGGTDTE. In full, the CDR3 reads CASSPLGGTDTEAFF.

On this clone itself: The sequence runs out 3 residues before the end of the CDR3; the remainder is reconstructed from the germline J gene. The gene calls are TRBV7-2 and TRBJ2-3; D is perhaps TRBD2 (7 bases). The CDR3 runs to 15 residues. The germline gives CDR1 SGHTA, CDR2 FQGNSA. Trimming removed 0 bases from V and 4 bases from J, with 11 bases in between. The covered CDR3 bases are TGTGCCAGCAGCTTAGCGGGGGGGCCTGCAGATACG. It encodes CASSLAGGPADT. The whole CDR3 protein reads CASSLAGGPADTQYF.

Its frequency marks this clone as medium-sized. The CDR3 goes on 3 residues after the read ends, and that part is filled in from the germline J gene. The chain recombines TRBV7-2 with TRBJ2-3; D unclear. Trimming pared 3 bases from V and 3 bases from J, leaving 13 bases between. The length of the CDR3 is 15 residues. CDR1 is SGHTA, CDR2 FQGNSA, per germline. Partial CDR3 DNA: TGTGCCAGCAGCTTTATTACGGTTTTGACAGATACG. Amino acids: CASSFITVLTDT. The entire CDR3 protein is CASSFITVLTDTQYF.

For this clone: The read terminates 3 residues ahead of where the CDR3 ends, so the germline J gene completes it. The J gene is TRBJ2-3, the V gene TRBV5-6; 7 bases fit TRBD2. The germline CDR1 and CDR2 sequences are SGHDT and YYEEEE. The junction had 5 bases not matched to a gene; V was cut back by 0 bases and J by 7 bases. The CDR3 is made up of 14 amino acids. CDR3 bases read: TGTGCCAGCAGCTTGGGGCTAGCGGAATATACG. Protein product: CASSLGLAEYT. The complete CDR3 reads CASSLGLAEYTQYF.

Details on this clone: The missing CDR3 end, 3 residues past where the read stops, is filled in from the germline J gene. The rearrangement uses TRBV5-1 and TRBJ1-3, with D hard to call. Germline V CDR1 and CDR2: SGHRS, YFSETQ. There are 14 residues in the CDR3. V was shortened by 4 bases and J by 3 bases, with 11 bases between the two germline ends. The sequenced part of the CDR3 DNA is TGCGCCAGCAGCGTGGGAGGGTTTGGAAACACC. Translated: CASSVGGFGNT. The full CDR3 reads CASSVGGFGNTIYF.

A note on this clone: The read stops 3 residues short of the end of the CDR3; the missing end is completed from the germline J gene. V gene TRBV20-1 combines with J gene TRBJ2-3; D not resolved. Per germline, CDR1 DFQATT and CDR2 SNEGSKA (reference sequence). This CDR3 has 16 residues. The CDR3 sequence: CSAPRNGADSNQPQYF. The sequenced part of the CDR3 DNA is TGCAGTGCTCCGCGGAACGGTGCAGATAGCAATCAGCCG.

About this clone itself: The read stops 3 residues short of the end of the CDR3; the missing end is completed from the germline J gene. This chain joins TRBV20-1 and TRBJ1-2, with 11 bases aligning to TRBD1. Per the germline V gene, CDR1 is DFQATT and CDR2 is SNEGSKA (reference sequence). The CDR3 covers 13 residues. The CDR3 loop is CSVRLGQGVGYTF. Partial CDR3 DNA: TGCAGTGTCCGGCTGGGACAGGGGGTAGGC.

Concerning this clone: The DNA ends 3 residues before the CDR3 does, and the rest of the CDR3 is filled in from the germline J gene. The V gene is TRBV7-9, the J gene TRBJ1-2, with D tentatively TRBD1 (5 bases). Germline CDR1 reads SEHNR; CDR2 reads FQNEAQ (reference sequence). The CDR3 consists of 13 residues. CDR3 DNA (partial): TGTGCCAGCAGCGTCAACCGGGGGGATACC. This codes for CASSVNRGDT. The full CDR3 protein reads CASSVNRGDTYTF. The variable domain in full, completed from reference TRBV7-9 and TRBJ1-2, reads DTGVSQNPRHKITKRGQNVTFRCDPISEHNRLYWYRQTLGQGPEFLTYFQNEAQLEKSRLLSDRFSAERPKGSFSTLEIQRTEQGDSAMYLCASSVNRGDTYTFGSGTRLTVV.

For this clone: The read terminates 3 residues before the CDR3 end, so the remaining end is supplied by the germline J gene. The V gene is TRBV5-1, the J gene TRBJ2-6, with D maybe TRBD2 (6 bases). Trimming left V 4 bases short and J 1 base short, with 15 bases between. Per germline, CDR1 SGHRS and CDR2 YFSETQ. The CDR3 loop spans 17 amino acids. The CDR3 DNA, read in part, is TGCGCCAGCAGCCTCCTCGCCGCGGGATCTGGGGCCAACGTC. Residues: CASSLLAAGSGANV. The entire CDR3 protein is CASSLLAAGSGANVLTF.

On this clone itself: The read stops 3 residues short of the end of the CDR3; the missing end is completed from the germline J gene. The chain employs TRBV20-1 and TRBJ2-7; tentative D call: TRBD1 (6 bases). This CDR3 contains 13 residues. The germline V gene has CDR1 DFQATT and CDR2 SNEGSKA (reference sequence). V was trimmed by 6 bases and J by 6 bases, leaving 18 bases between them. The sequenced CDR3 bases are TGCAGTGCCAATACCGGACAGTCAGGCGAG. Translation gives CSANTGQSGE. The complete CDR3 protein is CSANTGQSGEQYF.

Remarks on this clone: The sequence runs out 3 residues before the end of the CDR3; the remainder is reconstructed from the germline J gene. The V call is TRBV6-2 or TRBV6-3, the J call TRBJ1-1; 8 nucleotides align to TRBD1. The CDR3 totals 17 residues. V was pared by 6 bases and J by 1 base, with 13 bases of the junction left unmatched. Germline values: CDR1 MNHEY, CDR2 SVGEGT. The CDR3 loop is CASRQTDRGSSNTEAFF. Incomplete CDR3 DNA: TGTGCCAGCAGACAGACCGACAGGGGAAGTTCGAACACTGAA.

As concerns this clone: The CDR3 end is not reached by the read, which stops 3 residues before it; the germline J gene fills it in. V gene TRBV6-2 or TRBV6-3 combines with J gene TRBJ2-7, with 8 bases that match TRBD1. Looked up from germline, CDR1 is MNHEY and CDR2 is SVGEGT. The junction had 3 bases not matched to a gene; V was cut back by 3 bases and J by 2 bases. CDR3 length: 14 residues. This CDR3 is CASSYTGGPYEQYF. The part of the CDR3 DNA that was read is TGTGCCAGCAGTTATACAGGGGGTCCCTACGAG.

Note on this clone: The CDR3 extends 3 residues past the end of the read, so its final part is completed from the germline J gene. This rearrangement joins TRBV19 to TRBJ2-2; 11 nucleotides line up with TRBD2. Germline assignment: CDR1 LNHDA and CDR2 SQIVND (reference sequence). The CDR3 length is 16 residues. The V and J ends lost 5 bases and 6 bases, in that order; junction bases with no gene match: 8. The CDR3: CASSGSGGVAAGELFF. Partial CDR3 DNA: TGTGCCAGTAGTGGTAGCGGGGGGGTGGCCGCCGGGGAG.